The 7 T cell receptor beta chains presented below share a single source sample, sequenced in a study of cytomegalovirus exposure and HLA in healthy donors. Vbeta (60) and Jbeta (13) primers were used in the PCR. Only in-frame clones appear in the TCRdb table, and some are missing; sequencing was by immunoSEQ multiplex PCR. This table holds approximately 70,000 clones, approximately 70% found once. The source material was PBMCs. These receptors came from a male donor in good health and CMV-seropositive.

CDR3 amino acids: CASSPPEKETQYF. Written as DNA, the CDR3 is TGTGCCAGCAGCCCCCCGGAGAAAGAGACCCAGTACTTC. This chain joins TRBV5-6 and TRBJ2-5; D is uncertain. The CDR3 loop spans 13 amino acids. Trimming removed 4 bases from V and 3 bases from J, with 10 bases in between. Per the germline V gene, CDR1 is SGHDT and CDR2 is YYEEEE.

This clone was observed a handful of times. The rearrangement links TRBV25-1 to TRBJ1-1; D is unclear. The CDR3 sequence is 13 residues long. CDR1 is MGHDK and CDR2 is SYGVNS in the germline V gene. Trimming took 10 bases from V and 0 from J, leaving 12 bases between them. In DNA form, the CDR3 reads TGTGCCACCACCTCTAACCTGAACACTGAAGCTTTCTTT. Translated, it gives CATTSNLNTEAFF.

The gene calls are TRBV6-5 and TRBJ1-2, with a weak D call TRBD1 (6 bases). Germline loops: CDR1 MNHEY, CDR2 SVGAGI. The CDR3 runs to 13 residues. The V end lost 2 bases, the J end lost 4 bases, and 8 bases lay between the germline ends. CDR3 protein: CASSYGGFYGYTF. The CDR3, as DNA: TGTGCCAGCAGTTACGGGGGCTTCTATGGCTACACCTTC.

As to this clone: An end of the junction does not agree with germline; a read error may underlie this. The V and J genes are TRBV2 and TRBJ1-5; D might be TRBD1 (6 bases). The CDR3 spans 15 residues. Per the germline V gene, CDR1 is SNHLY and CDR2 is FYNNEI. CDR3 DNA: TGTGCCAGCAGTGAACTTGTACAGGGCAATCGGCCCCAGCATTTT. As protein: CASSELVQGNRPQHF.

Written as DNA, the CDR3 is TGTGCCAGCAGCTCGACTAGCGGGGCGGATGAGCAGTTCTTC. Protein sequence: CASSSTSGADEQFF. The rearrangement uses TRBV7-9 and TRBJ2-1; 11 bases map to TRBD2. CDR3 length: 14 amino acids. The V segment lost 4 bases and the J segment 8 bases; nucleotides outside the gene matches: 4. CDR1 is SEHNR, CDR2 FQNEAQ, per germline (reference sequence).

The V gene is TRBV19, the J gene TRBJ1-2, with a possible D match to TRBD1 (5 bases). From germline, CDR1 is LNHDA and CDR2 SQIVND (reference sequence). This CDR3 has 14 amino acids. Trimming left V 1 base short and J 8 bases short, with 14 bases between. This CDR3 is CASSIAPGLLGYTF. CDR3 in DNA: TGTGCCAGTAGTATAGCCCCGGGACTCCTCGGCTACACCTTC. Using reference TRBV19 and TRBJ1-2 for the parts outside the CDR3, the full variable domain is DGGITQSPKYLFRKEGQNVTLSCEQNLNHDAMYWYRQDPGQGLRLIYYSQIVNDFQKGDIAEGYSVSREKKESFPLTVTSAQKNPTAFYLCASSIAPGLLGYTFGSGTRLTVV.

This clone showed up just once. This chain links TRBV6-5 with TRBJ1-1; D is possibly TRBD1 (5 bases). V lost 0 bases to trimming and J lost 4 bases, with 6 bases between them. Per the germline V gene, CDR1 is MNHEY and CDR2 is SVGAGI. The CDR3 length is 13 residues. For the CDR3, the DNA is TGTGCCAGCAGTTACTCGACAGCCACTGAAGCTTTCTTT. This codes for CASSYSTATEAFF.